This T cell receptor (beta chain) was sequenced during a study of OX40 agonist ivuxolimab in advanced cancers. Study-wide background: Patients took ivuxolimab, an agonistic anti-OX40 (CD134) antibody. While on treatment, patients had intravenous ivuxolimab at 0.01 to 10 mg/kg every 2 weeks. General study findings and limits: Among T cells, CD8+ cells averaged more expanded clones than CD4+ cells.

The V gene lost 2 bases and the J gene lost 10 bases, with 18 bases spanning the gap. This CDR3 has 15 amino acids. Germline V gene data show CDR1 as MNHEY and CDR2 as SMNVEV (reference sequence). Turning to this clone: Its antigen is not known.

Measured with immunoSEQ multiplex PCR; TCRdb has only the in-frame clones, and not every one. The top ten clones hold roughly an eighth of a sample with roughly 68,000 clones, 75% to 90% of them seen once. This clonotype was obtained from an adult with an advanced solid tumor such as melanoma, head and neck, liver or kidney cancer. The chain employs TRBV27 and TRBJ2-1, with D uncertain. The specimen comprised CD4+ or CD8+ T cells sorted from blood, sampled in a trial of the OX40 agonist ivuxolimab. The CDR3 coding sequence is TGTGCCAGCAGTTTAAGGGTGCCTAGTACTATGGAGCAGTTCTTC. It translates to CASSLRVPSTMEQFF.